The 26 T cell receptor beta chains below all came from one sample that was sequenced in a study of blood T cell repertoires in COVID-19. Measured with immunoSEQ multiplex PCR; TCRdb has only the in-frame clones, and not every one. The sample lists 350,000 to 400,000 clones, 85% to 90% occurring once. Sequenced input: peripheral blood. The source is a man younger than 35 with active or convalescent COVID-19.

This chain connects TRBV14 to TRBJ2-2; possibly TRBD2 for D (5 bases). Trimming took off 1 base at V and 3 bases at J, with 9 bases between the two ends. CDR3 length: 15 residues. Germline V gene lookup returns CDR1 SGHDN and CDR2 FVKESK. The CDR3 loop is CASSQVGGHTGELFF. DNA of the CDR3: TGTGCCAGCAGCCAAGTTGGAGGTCACACCGGGGAGCTGTTTTTT.

The CDR3 DNA follows: TGCAGCGTGATGAAGGGACTAGCGGGAAGAATGGAGACCCAGTACTTC. It is translated as CSVMKGLAGRMETQYF. The chain uses TRBV29-1 and TRBJ2-5; 13 positions match TRBD2. Germline CDR1 and CDR2: SQVTM and ANQGSEA. V gave up 6 bases and J gave up 5 bases; unmatched junction bases: 12. The CDR3 sequence is 16 residues long.

This chain joins TRBV28 and TRBJ1-4; 9 nucleotides line up with TRBD1. This CDR3 contains 15 residues. The germline gives CDR1 MDHEN, CDR2 SYDVKM. J was trimmed by 3 bases and V by 2 bases; bases with no gene match: 1. Written as DNA, the CDR3 is TGTGCCAGCAGTTTAGGGACAGGGCCTAATGAAAAACTGTTTTTT. It yields the protein CASSLGTGPNEKLFF.

V is TRBV24-1 and J is TRBJ2-7; perhaps TRBD1 as D (6 bases). Trimming removed 4 bases from V and 2 bases from J, with 11 bases in between. The CDR3 spans 14 residues. The germline gives CDR1 KGHDR, CDR2 SFDVKD. The CDR3 DNA sequence: TGTGCCACCAGTGACCGGGGACAAACCTACGAGCAGTACTTC. Translating gives CATSDRGQTYEQYF.

The chain links TRBV14 to TRBJ1-1, with a tentative D call TRBD1 (6 bases). The CDR3 is made up of 13 amino acids. Germline assignment: CDR1 SGHDN and CDR2 FVKESK. The germline V and J ends were trimmed by 5 bases and 1 base, with 8 bases remaining between them. The CDR3 DNA sequence: TGTGCCAGCAGCTGGGGGCCGAACACTGAAGCTTTCTTT. It encodes CASSWGPNTEAFF.

This clone was detected a few times. The DNA of the CDR3 is TGTGCCAGCACCCTGCAGGGGGGCGAAATTGGCTACACCTTC. Encoded protein: CASTLQGGEIGYTF. The rearrangement uses TRBV6-5 and TRBJ1-2, with 7 nucleotides matching TRBD1. CDR3 length: 14 amino acids. CDR1 and CDR2 (germline): MNHEY, SVGAGI. Trimming at V came to 7 bases and at J to 7 bases, leaving 12 bases not matched to a gene.

This clone was counted a few times. The chain recombines TRBV9 with TRBJ2-5; 7 positions agree with TRBD1. V dropped 0 bases and J dropped 2; count of bases not matched to a gene: 7. This CDR3 is 16 amino acids long. Per germline, CDR1 SGDLS and CDR2 YYNGEE. As DNA, the CDR3 is TGTGCCAGCAGCGTAGCCCCGGGGACAGCACAAGAGACCCAGTACTTC. This encodes CASSVAPGTAQETQYF.

This chain links TRBV2 with TRBJ2-1, with TRBD1 identical over 8 bases. The CDR3 runs 15 residues. V lost 8 bases and J lost 9; bases outside the gene matches: 15. The V gene's germline CDR1 is SNHLY and CDR2 FYNNEI. CDR3 loop: CASSLRGQGAFEQFF. CDR3 nucleotide sequence: TGTGCCAGCTCCCTCCGAGGGCAGGGGGCTTTTGAGCAGTTCTTC.

V is TRBV19 and J is TRBJ1-1; 9 nucleotides line up with TRBD1. CDR3 length equals 14 residues. V lost 5 bases, J lost 3 bases, and 4 bases stayed unmatched. CDR1 is LNHDA and CDR2 is SQIVND in the germline V gene (reference sequence). DNA for the CDR3: TGTGCCAGTAGTTCCTGGACAGGGGACACTGAAGCTTTCTTT. It yields the protein CASSSWTGDTEAFF. Based on the CDR3 plus reference TRBV19 and TRBJ1-1, the full variable domain is DGGITQSPKYLFRKEGQNVTLSCEQNLNHDAMYWYRQDPGQGLRLIYYSQIVNDFQKGDIAEGYSVSREKKESFPLTVTSAQKNPTAFYLCASSSWTGDTEAFFGQGTRLTVV.

The gene calls are TRBV5-1 and TRBJ1-4, with 9 bases matching TRBD1. The V segment lost 5 bases and the J segment 13 bases; nucleotides outside the gene matches: 12. The germline CDR1 and CDR2 sequences are SGHRS and YFSETQ. CDR3 size: 14 residues. The CDR3 here is CASSTGTGTRGLFF. DNA for the CDR3: TGCGCCAGCAGTACCGGGACAGGGACTCGTGGACTGTTTTTT.

V usage is TRBV6-5 and J usage is TRBJ1-3, with 8 nucleotides matching TRBD1. This CDR3 has 16 residues. Germline CDR1 is MNHEY and CDR2 is SVGAGI. Germline trimming cut 0 bases from V and 3 bases from J; bases unmatched to any gene: 4. CDR3 residues: CASSYSDRGFGNTIYF. The DNA for the CDR3 is TGTGCCAGCAGTTACTCAGACAGGGGTTTTGGAAACACCATATATTTT.

This chain links TRBV29-1 with TRBJ2-3, with 7 bases lining up with TRBD2. Germline V gene sequence: CDR1 SQVTM, CDR2 ANQGSEA. Trimming cost V 3 bases and J 3 bases; bases outside gene matches: 9. The CDR3 totals 15 residues. The CDR3 loop is CSVELFWGGTDTQYF. CDR3 sequence (DNA): TGCAGCGTTGAGCTTTTTTGGGGGGGTACAGATACGCAGTATTTT.

This chain links TRBV5-6 with TRBJ2-3; 9 bases align to TRBD1. The germline gives CDR1 SGHDT, CDR2 YYEEEE. This CDR3 is 14 amino acids long. The V segment lost 4 bases and the J segment 6 bases; nucleotides outside the gene matches: 6. CDR3 nucleotides: TGTGCCAGCAGCCGCGAACAGGGGGCGGATACGCAGTATTTT. Protein product: CASSREQGADTQYF.

This clone was seen just once. The rearrangement joins TRBV5-1 to TRBJ1-1; 8 bases match TRBD1. Trimming cost V 4 bases and J 6 bases; bases outside gene matches: 8. From germline, CDR1 is SGHRS and CDR2 YFSETQ. CDR3 length equals 14 residues. The CDR3 region has the DNA TGCGCCAGCAGCGACGGACAGGGCGCCGCTGAAGCTTTCTTT. Translating it yields CASSDGQGAAEAFF.

V and J are TRBV7-9 and TRBJ1-5, with 10 bases fitting TRBD1. Germline values: CDR1 SEHNR, CDR2 FQNEAQ (reference sequence). The CDR3 covers 18 residues. The V and J ends lost 1 base and 3 bases, in that order; junction bases with no gene match: 9. CDR3 sequence reads: CASSLGAGGTGVNQPQHF. As DNA, the CDR3 is TGTGCCAGCAGCTTAGGGGCAGGAGGGACAGGGGTCAATCAGCCCCAGCATTTT.

This chain links TRBV28 with TRBJ1-1; 11 bases are a match to TRBD1. Trimming took 5 bases from V and 4 from J; bases not matched to a gene: 6. Per the germline V gene, CDR1 is MDHEN and CDR2 is SYDVKM. This CDR3 region has 15 residues. In DNA, the CDR3 is TGTGCCAGCAGTGGTCATGGGACAGGGGGCACTGAAGCTTTCTTT. It encodes CASSGHGTGGTEAFF.

Concerning this clone: One junction end disagrees with the germline gene, perhaps due to a read error. V is TRBV4-3 and J is TRBJ2-7; D gene unclear. The germline gives CDR1 LGHNA, CDR2 YSLEER. The CDR3 runs 14 residues. The CDR3 loop is CASSQGTDSYEQYF. The CDR3 DNA reads TGCGCCAGCAGTCAAGGCACAGACTCCTACGAGCAGTACTTC.

The rearrangement joins TRBV15 to TRBJ1-2; D is uncertain. V shed 1 base and J shed 8 bases, with 11 bases lying between them. Germline-derived CDR1 and CDR2 are LNHNV and YYDKDF (reference sequence). The CDR3 runs 13 residues. CDR3 nucleotide sequence: TGTGCCACCAGCAGAGGACGTGGAGACGGCTACACCTTC. This gives the protein CATSRGRGDGYTF.

This clone turned up a few times. Written as DNA, the CDR3 is TGTGCCAGCAGCTTAGCGGGAGGGAAGGGCGAGCAGTACTTC. Translating gives CASSLAGGKGEQYF. J is TRBJ2-7 and V is TRBV7-9, with 7 bases lining up with TRBD2. J lost 6 bases, V lost 0 bases, and 5 bases had no gene match. This CDR3 comprises 14 residues. Per germline, CDR1 SEHNR and CDR2 FQNEAQ (reference sequence). The entire variable domain, with the rest obtained from reference TRBV7-9 and TRBJ2-7, is as follows: DTGVSQNPRHKITKRGQNVTFRCDPISEHNRLYWYRQTLGQGPEFLTYFQNEAQLEKSRLLSDRFSAERPKGSFSTLEIQRTEQGDSAMYLCASSLAGGKGEQYFGPGTRLTVT.

The chain is built from TRBV6-1 and TRBJ2-1; 8 nucleotides match TRBD2. Unmatched junction bases numbered 8, after V lost 3 bases and J lost 10 bases. CDR1 and CDR2 from the germline V gene are MNHNS and SASEGT. This CDR3 spans 14 amino acids. The CDR3 DNA reads TGTGCCAGCAGTGATTCGGGGGGGCCTCTCGAGCAGTTCTTC. It encodes CASSDSGGPLEQFF.

The V gene is TRBV2, the J gene TRBJ1-5, with D tentatively TRBD1 (5 bases). Trimming left V 7 bases short and J 2 bases short, with 9 bases between. The germline V gene encodes CDR1 SNHLY and CDR2 FYNNEI. The CDR3 is made up of 13 amino acids. The CDR3 reads CASIQDRNQPQHF. DNA of the CDR3: TGTGCCAGCATACAGGATCGCAATCAGCCCCAGCATTTT.

The chain links TRBV27 to TRBJ2-1; the match to TRBD1 covers 7 bases. V lost 5 bases to trimming and J lost 2 bases; unmatched junction nucleotides: 6. CDR3 size: 15 residues. Per the germline V gene, CDR1 is MNHEY and CDR2 is SMNVEV (reference sequence). The CDR3 sequence: CASSPRTGTYNEQFF. Here the CDR3 DNA reads TGTGCCAGCAGTCCGCGGACAGGAACCTACAATGAGCAGTTCTTC.

The chain combines TRBV28 with TRBJ2-7; unclear D gene. The germline V and J ends were trimmed by 7 bases and 3 bases, with 16 bases remaining between them. The CDR3 loop spans 14 amino acids. Germline V gene data show CDR1 as MDHEN and CDR2 as SYDVKM. The CDR3 spells CASNPSSRHYEQYF. The CDR3, as DNA: TGTGCCAGCAATCCCTCGAGCAGACACTACGAGCAGTACTTC.

J is TRBJ2-7 and V is TRBV19; possibly TRBD1 for D (9 bases). The CDR3 is 18 amino acids. Per the germline V gene, CDR1 is LNHDA and CDR2 is SQIVND (reference sequence). The V gene lost 0 bases and the J gene lost 5 bases, with 23 bases spanning the gap. The CDR3 sequence is CASSIEAGAWDRVHEQYF. CDR3 DNA: TGTGCCAGTAGTATAGAAGCGGGAGCATGGGACAGGGTACACGAGCAGTACTTC. Full variable domain (remainder filled in from reference TRBV19 and TRBJ2-7): DGGITQSPKYLFRKEGQNVTLSCEQNLNHDAMYWYRQDPGQGLRLIYYSQIVNDFQKGDIAEGYSVSREKKESFPLTVTSAQKNPTAFYLCASSIEAGAWDRVHEQYFGPGTRLTVT.

The chain is built from TRBV5-6 and TRBJ1-5; D is undetermined. Trimming stripped 1 base from V and 0 bases from J, with 8 bases between. Looked up from germline, CDR1 is SGHDT and CDR2 is YYEEEE. The CDR3 has 15 residues. The CDR3 region is CASSLWAGSNQPQHF. The DNA of the CDR3 is TGTGCCAGCAGCTTGTGGGCGGGTAGCAATCAGCCCCAGCATTTT.

This clone was observed a handful of times. The V and J genes are TRBV6-5 and TRBJ1-6; the D is unclear. Germline assignment: CDR1 MNHEY and CDR2 SVGAGI. Trimming pared 6 bases from V and 4 bases from J, leaving 10 bases between. The CDR3 length is 14 residues. The CDR3 sequence: CASSREGYNSPLHF. As DNA, the CDR3 is TGTGCCAGCAGCCGGGAGGGATATAATTCACCCCTCCACTTT.